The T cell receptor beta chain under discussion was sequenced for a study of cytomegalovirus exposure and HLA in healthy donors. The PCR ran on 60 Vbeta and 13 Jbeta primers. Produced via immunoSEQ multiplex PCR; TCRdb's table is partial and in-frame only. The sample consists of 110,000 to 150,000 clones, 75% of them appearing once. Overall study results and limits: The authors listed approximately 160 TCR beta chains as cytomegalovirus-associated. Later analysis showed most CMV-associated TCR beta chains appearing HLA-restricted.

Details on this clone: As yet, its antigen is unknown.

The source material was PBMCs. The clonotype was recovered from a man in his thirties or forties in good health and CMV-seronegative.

CDR3 bases: TGTGCCAGCAGCCAAAGTAGGGGGCGGACCGGGGAGCTGTTTTTT. It yields the protein CASSQSRGRTGELFF. This chain links TRBV2 with TRBJ2-2; 7 bases fit TRBD1. CDR3 length: 15 amino acids. V lost 6 bases and J lost 5; bases outside the gene matches: 9. The germline gives CDR1 SNHLY, CDR2 FYNNEI.